This T cell receptor beta chain originates from a study of blood T cells in healthy people across ages. Findings and limits, study-wide: Both naive CD4+ cell counts and diversity were greater in long-lived donors than in aged donors. Unsorted PBMCs ruled out conclusive naive versus antigen-experienced comparison. Per million T cells, TCR beta diversity dropped roughly linearly as age increased.

As concerns this clonotype: The antigen is unknown.

The CDR3 totals 12 residues. With 6 bases removed from V and 0 bases from J, the gap between germline ends came to 8 bases. Germline CDR1 SQVTM, CDR2 ANQGSEA. Next came a second PCR, run for about 7 to 12 cycles, which used a sample-barcoded 5' primer along with a J-beta primer mix. TCRdb passed the 5' RACE reads through MiXCR, listing each CDR3 protein once. The table has 1.5 million or so distinct CDR3 sequences, roughly 45% seen once. Sequencing was done on a sample of blood. The clonotype was recovered from a woman between 18 and 29 years old in good health. The chain combines TRBV29-1 with TRBJ1-1; D gene ambiguous. DNA for the CDR3: TGCAGCGTGAGAAACATGAACACTGAAGCTTTCTTT. This encodes CSVRNMNTEAFF.